These 27 T cell receptor beta chains share one sample of origin, sequenced in a study of blood T cell repertoires in COVID-19. Some clones are missing from TCRdb's copy, which holds only in-frame ones; the method was immunoSEQ multiplex PCR. Found here are around 170,000 clones, around 80% of them singletons; the top ten hold roughly 12%. The specimen sequenced was peripheral blood. Receptors were obtained from a woman older than 75 with COVID-19, enrolled during active disease.

This clone has only a few counts. The genes are TRBV24-1 and TRBJ2-1, with 7 bases lining up with TRBD1. The V segment lost 0 bases and the J segment 12 bases; nucleotides outside the gene matches: 4. The CDR3 sequence is 13 residues long. From germline, CDR1 is KGHDR and CDR2 SFDVKD. CDR3 protein: CATSDLVTGVQFF. DNA for the CDR3: TGTGCCACCAGTGATTTGGTTACAGGGGTGCAGTTCTTC.

V and J are TRBV12-5 and TRBJ2-1; 10 positions match TRBD2. CDR3 size: 14 residues. Trimming cost V 5 bases and J 7 bases; bases outside gene matches: 5. Looked up from germline, CDR1 is LGHNT and CDR2 is FRNRAP. CDR3 loop: CASGRSSGRNEQFF. CDR3 bases: TGTGCTAGTGGTCGGTCTAGCGGGAGAAATGAGCAGTTCTTC.

The rearrangement uses TRBV11-2 and TRBJ2-3, with D perhaps matching TRBD2 (5 bases). The germline V gene has CDR1 SGHAT and CDR2 FQNNGV. The length of the CDR3 is 16 residues. The V end was cut by 1 base, the J end by 5 bases, with 16 bases between. CDR3 nucleotide sequence: TGTGCCAGCAGCTTAGTTCTTGGCGGAGAGGGAGATACGCAGTATTTT. Residues: CASSLVLGGEGDTQYF.

Concerning this clone: This may stem from a read error, because a much larger clone lies one nucleotide away. V usage is TRBV11-3 and J usage is TRBJ2-7; D ambiguous. V was pared by 0 bases and J by 3 bases, with 3 bases between. The CDR3 length is 12 residues. Germline CDR1 reads SGHNT; CDR2 reads YENEEA. The CDR3 reads CASSLDSYEQYF. The CDR3 nucleotides are TGTGCCAGCAGCTTAGATAGCTACGAGCAGTACTTC.

The gene calls are TRBV19 and TRBJ1-3; a possible D gene is TRBD1 (6 bases). Germline V gene sequence: CDR1 LNHDA, CDR2 SQIVND (reference sequence). V dropped 2 bases and J dropped 3 bases, with 14 bases sitting between them. The CDR3 consists of 16 residues. The CDR3 loop is CASSIWGQGGGNTIYF. The CDR3 DNA follows: TGTGCCAGTAGTATATGGGGGCAGGGTGGTGGAAACACCATATATTTT.

This chain uses TRBV7-2 with TRBJ2-7, with TRBD1 matching over 10 bases. Germline V gene data show CDR1 as SGHTA and CDR2 as FQGNSA. The CDR3 runs 13 residues. The V gene end was trimmed by 5 bases and the J gene end by 7 bases; junction bases not matched to a gene: 5. DNA of the CDR3: TGTGCCAGCAGCCGACAGGGGGCGATTGAGCAGTACTTC. This translates into CASSRQGAIEQYF.

The chain couples TRBV19 to TRBJ1-5; D unclear. CDR3 size: 13 residues. Trimming took 3 bases from V and 8 from J, leaving 11 bases between them. Germline CDR1 LNHDA, CDR2 SQIVND (reference sequence). CDR3 in DNA: TGTGCCAGTAGTATTGGCGGGATGGAGCCCCAGCATTTT. This encodes CASSIGGMEPQHF.

The rearrangement uses TRBV29-1 and TRBJ1-2; no firm D call. Germline V gives CDR1 SQVTM, CDR2 ANQGSEA. V gave up 6 bases and J gave up 4 bases, with 9 bases separating them. The length of the CDR3 is 11 residues. Written as DNA, the CDR3 is TGCAGCGTCCCGACTCTCTATGGCTACACCTTC. Amino acid sequence: CSVPTLYGYTF.

The chain joins TRBV4-3 to TRBJ2-7, with 8 bases fitting TRBD2. Trimming took 0 bases from V and 7 from J; bases not matched to a gene: 5. Germline V gene lookup returns CDR1 LGHNA and CDR2 YSLEER. The CDR3 covers 14 residues. CDR3 coding DNA: TGCGCCAGCAGCCAAGATTGGGCTAGCGGGGAGCAGTACTTC. Residues: CASSQDWASGEQYF.

The chain recombines TRBV19 with TRBJ2-3; D might be TRBD2 (5 bases). This CDR3 is 12 amino acids long. V was cut by 8 bases and J by 6 bases, with 12 bases left in between. Germline assignment: CDR1 LNHDA and CDR2 SQIVND (reference sequence). The CDR3 DNA sequence: TGTGCCAGTGGACTTCGAGGGGATACGCAGTATTTT. It yields the protein CASGLRGDTQYF.

J is TRBJ1-1 and V is TRBV28, with 7 nucleotides matching TRBD1. Germline values: CDR1 MDHEN, CDR2 SYDVKM. There are 14 residues in the CDR3. Losses at the gene ends were 3 bases for V and 3 bases for J; bases not matched to a gene: 4. This CDR3 reads CASSFSTGYTEAFF. DNA of the CDR3: TGTGCCAGCAGTTTCTCGACAGGGTACACTGAAGCTTTCTTT.

The CDR3, as DNA: TGCGCCAGCAGTCAGTTTGGTAAGGGACAGGGGATCGCGAACACTGAAGCTTTCTTT. Amino acids: CASSQFGKGQGIANTEAFF. The rearrangement joins TRBV23-1 to TRBJ1-1, with 10 bases identical to TRBD1. TRBV23-1 is marked as an open reading frame, function uncertain. This CDR3 is built from 19 residues. With 3 bases clipped from V and 1 base from J, the junction kept 14 bases outside the gene matches.

J is TRBJ2-5 and V is TRBV6-5; 8 bases agree with TRBD2. This CDR3 is built from 15 residues. V was pared by 6 bases and J by 4 bases, with 10 bases of the junction left unmatched. Germline loops: CDR1 MNHEY, CDR2 SVGAGI. The CDR3 protein is CASSNPGLGGETQYF. As DNA, the CDR3 is TGTGCCAGCAGCAATCCGGGACTAGGAGGAGAGACCCAGTACTTC.

V and J are TRBV4-2 and TRBJ1-2; 7 nucleotides match TRBD1. J gave up 6 bases and V 7 bases, and 14 bases lay outside the gene matches. The CDR3 is 15 amino acids. Germline lookup yields CDR1 LGHNA and CDR2 YNFKEQ. CDR3 protein: CASNVRDRGVDGYTF. The CDR3 DNA sequence: TGTGCCAGCAACGTACGGGACAGAGGAGTCGATGGCTACACCTTC.

This sequence joins TRBV9 and TRBJ2-5, with D maybe TRBD2 (5 bases). V was pared by 2 bases and J by 2 bases, with 7 bases between. The CDR3 is 13 residues long. Per germline, CDR1 SGDLS and CDR2 YYNGEE. The CDR3 DNA is TGTGCCAGCAGCGTGAGCGGACAAGAGACCCAGTACTTC. Protein sequence: CASSVSGQETQYF.

This clone came up once. The rearrangement uses TRBV5-4 and TRBJ2-2; TRBD2 aligns across 8 bases. Germline V CDR1 and CDR2: SGHNT, YYREEE (reference sequence). With V trimmed by 4 bases and J by 10 bases, 12 bases remained unmatched. The CDR3 has 15 amino acids. The CDR3 DNA is TGTGCCAGCAGCAGCACGAGCGGGAGTTATGAGGAGCTGTTTTTT. This sequence encodes CASSSTSGSYEELFF. Full variable domain (remainder filled in from reference TRBV5-4 and TRBJ2-2): ETGVTQSPTHLIKTRGQQVTLRCSSQSGHNTVSWYQQALGQGPQFIFQYYREEENGRGNFPPRFSGLQFPNYSSELNVNALELDDSALYLCASSSTSGSYEELFFGEGSRLTVL.

The chain recombines TRBV21-1 with TRBJ2-7; TRBD1 is the table's D call, not checked against the DNA. TRBV21-1 is noted as a pseudogene. CDR3 length: 17 residues. CDR3 sequence reads: CASSNLRARFNTYEQYF. The CDR3 nucleotides read TGTGCCAGCAGCAATCTCCGTGCCAGGTTTAACACCTACGAGCAGTACTTC.

The chain links TRBV6-5 to TRBJ1-3; TRBD1 is a possible D gene (5 bases). Trimming stripped 1 base from V and 0 bases from J, with 10 bases between. Germline-derived CDR1 and CDR2 are MNHEY and SVGAGI. CDR3 length: 16 amino acids. Written as DNA, the CDR3 is TGTGCCAGCAGTTACTTGGGGGGGGTCTCTGGAAACACCATATATTTT. It translates to CASSYLGGVSGNTIYF.

The chain couples TRBV7-3 to TRBJ2-5; D gene ambiguous. In germline, CDR1 is SGHTA, CDR2 FQGTGA. Trimming left V 2 bases short and J 7 bases short, with 11 bases between. The length of the CDR3 is 13 residues. The CDR3 sequence: CASSLLGMGTQYF. CDR3 nucleotides: TGTGCCAGCAGCTTACTGGGCATGGGGACCCAGTACTTC. Variable domain in full (rest from reference TRBV7-3 and TRBJ2-5): GAGVSQTPSNKVTEKGKYVELRCDPISGHTALYWYRQSLGQGPEFLIYFQGTGAADDSGLPNDRFFAVRPEGSVSTLKIQRTERGDSAVYLCASSLLGMGTQYFGPGTRLLVL.

This clone was picked up a small number of times. The V and J genes are TRBV19 and TRBJ1-2; no clear D gene. This CDR3 has 14 residues. Germline V gives CDR1 LNHDA, CDR2 SQIVND (reference sequence). Deletions cut 3 bases from V and 6 bases from J, with 14 bases between. The CDR3 region is CASSMTPGSNGYTF. The CDR3 region has the DNA TGTGCCAGTAGTATGACACCGGGGAGTAATGGCTACACCTTC.

This clone has a single count. The chain is built from TRBV7-9 and TRBJ1-2, with D maybe TRBD1 (5 bases). V lost 5 bases and J 5 bases, leaving 18 bases between the germline ends. The CDR3 has 15 amino acids. Germline values: CDR1 SEHNR, CDR2 FQNEAQ (reference sequence). The CDR3 reads CASSHQEGPIYGYTF. CDR3 DNA sequence: TGTGCCAGCAGCCACCAGGAGGGACCGATTTATGGCTACACCTTC.

The chain carries TRBV9 and TRBJ1-6; D perhaps matches TRBD1 (5 bases). Trimming took 3 bases from V and 11 from J, leaving 21 bases between them. The CDR3 runs 16 residues. Germline CDR1 SGDLS, CDR2 YYNGEE. CDR3 in amino acids: CASSAREWGPAAPLHF. The CDR3 bases are TGTGCCAGCAGCGCCCGGGAGTGGGGCCCAGCGGCACCCCTCCACTTT.

The V gene is TRBV2, the J gene TRBJ2-3, with D possibly being TRBD2 (6 bases). CDR1 and CDR2 from the germline V gene are SNHLY and FYNNEI. Between the trimmed V and J ends, which lost 5 bases and 1 base, there was a span of 13 bases. This CDR3 comprises 15 residues. The DNA of the CDR3 is TGTGCCAGCAGTCACCCGTCGGGGGGCACAGATACGCAGTATTTT. This encodes CASSHPSGGTDTQYF.

This chain joins TRBV9 and TRBJ1-2; TRBD1 matches at 7 bases. This CDR3 is built from 14 residues. Germline V gene data show CDR1 as SGDLS and CDR2 as YYNGEE. With V trimmed by 3 bases and J by 2 bases, 4 bases remained unmatched. The CDR3 loop reads CASSGNRGNYGYTF. For the CDR3, the DNA is TGTGCCAGCAGCGGAAACAGGGGCAACTATGGCTACACCTTC.

This clone has only one observation. The chain has TRBV4-2 and TRBJ2-2; 9 nucleotides align to TRBD2. CDR1 is LGHNA and CDR2 is YNFKEQ in the germline V gene. This CDR3 has 16 amino acids. Trimming took 4 bases from V and 0 from J; bases not matched to a gene: 3. CDR3: CASSPRLAANTGELFF. The CDR3 DNA reads TGTGCCAGCAGCCCGAGACTAGCGGCGAACACCGGGGAGCTGTTTTTT.

The rearrangement joins TRBV19 to TRBJ1-1; unclear D gene. The V gene's germline CDR1 is LNHDA and CDR2 SQIVND (reference sequence). Trimming removed 5 bases from V and 1 base from J, with 8 bases in between. CDR3 length equals 13 residues. CDR3 bases: TGTGCCAGTAGTTACCGGGAGAACACTGAAGCTTTCTTT. This sequence encodes CASSYRENTEAFF.

A single count supports this clone. This chain links TRBV18 with TRBJ1-1, with a possible D match to TRBD1 (6 bases). CDR3 length equals 16 residues. V was cut by 3 bases and J by 4 bases, with 18 bases left in between. Germline V gene lookup returns CDR1 KGHSH and CDR2 LQKENI. The CDR3 nucleotides are TGTGCCAGCTCACCGGAAAAACAGGGTTCGGTCACTGAAGCTTTCTTT. Protein product: CASSPEKQGSVTEAFF.